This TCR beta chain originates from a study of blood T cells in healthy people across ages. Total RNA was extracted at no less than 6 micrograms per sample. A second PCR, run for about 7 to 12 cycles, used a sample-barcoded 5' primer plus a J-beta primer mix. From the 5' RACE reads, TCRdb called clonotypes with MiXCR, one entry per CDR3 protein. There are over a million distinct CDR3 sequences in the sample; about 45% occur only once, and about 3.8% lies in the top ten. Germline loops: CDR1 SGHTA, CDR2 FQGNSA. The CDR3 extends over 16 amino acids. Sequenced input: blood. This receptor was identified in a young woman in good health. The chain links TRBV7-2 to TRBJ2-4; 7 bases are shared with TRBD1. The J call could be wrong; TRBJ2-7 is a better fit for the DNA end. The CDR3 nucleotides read TGTGCCAGCAGCTTAGACCGGGACAGAGCAACCTACGAGCAGTACTTC. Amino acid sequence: CASSLDRDRATYEQYF.